These T cell receptor beta chains were read from a single sample in a study of blood T cell repertoires in COVID-19. Assay: immunoSEQ multiplex PCR; the TCRdb copy retains only in-frame clones and omits some. In the table there are around 300,000 clones, just under 90% of which are singletons. Material for sequencing was PBMCs or T cells enriched from blood (not recorded which). These receptor sequences come from a woman aged 25-40 years who had recovered from COVID-19. The CDR3 runs from the conserved cysteine through the conserved F or W. D genes are given only for firm matches. Some rows have no size entry. The others give once, few or many, or a class for an expanded clone.

abundance: .
j_gene: TRBJ2-2
v_gene: TRBV14
d_gene: .
CDR3nt: TGTGCCAGCAGCCAACCATTGGGGGAGCTGTTTTTT
CDR3aa: CASSQPLGELFF

abundance: .
j_gene: TRBJ2-1
v_gene: TRBV6-5
d_gene: TRBD2
CDR3nt: TGTGCCAGCAGTCCTAGCGGGAGTGGCTATGAGCAGTTCTTC
CDR3aa: CASSPSGSGYEQFF

abundance: .
j_gene: TRBJ1-1
v_gene: TRBV12-3/TRBV12-4
d_gene: .
CDR3nt: TGTGCCAGCAGTTTCTATGTTCAGGATGAAGCTTTCTTT
CDR3aa: CASSFYVQDEAFF

abundance: .
j_gene: TRBJ1-1
v_gene: TRBV5-8
d_gene: .
CDR3nt: TGTGCCAGCAGCTTCACCGACAGGAACACTGAAGCTTTCTTT
CDR3aa: CASSFTDRNTEAFF

abundance: .
j_gene: TRBJ2-7
v_gene: TRBV18
d_gene: .
CDR3nt: TGTGCCAGCTCACGCCTATCCGGGCAGGGTAACTACGAGCAGTACTTC
CDR3aa: CASSRLSGQGNYEQYF

abundance: .
j_gene: TRBJ2-1
v_gene: TRBV5-1
d_gene: TRBD1
CDR3nt: TGCGCCAGCAGCTTCGGGACAGGGGAAAATGAGCAGTTCTTC
CDR3aa: CASSFGTGENEQFF

abundance: .
j_gene: TRBJ2-7
v_gene: TRBV29-1
d_gene: TRBD2
CDR3nt: TGCAGCGTTATTAAACTAGCGGGAGTGGAGGGGGCTACCGGAGCCTACGAGCAGTACTTC
CDR3aa: CSVIKLAGVEGATGAYEQYF

abundance: few
j_gene: TRBJ1-4
v_gene: TRBV5-1
d_gene: TRBD1
CDR3nt: TGCGCCAGCAGCGCCGAAACCGGGACAGGGACTGAAAAACTGTTTTTT
CDR3aa: CASSAETGTGTEKLFF

abundance: .
j_gene: TRBJ2-1
v_gene: TRBV29-1
d_gene: .
CDR3nt: TGCAGCGTTGATTCAGGGTTCGGCGACAATGAGCAGTTCTTC
CDR3aa: CSVDSGFGDNEQFF

abundance: .
j_gene: TRBJ2-3
v_gene: TRBV5-4
d_gene: TRBD2
CDR3nt: TGTGCCAGCAGTTTCACGGGGGGTACCGCGACGCAGTATTTT
CDR3aa: CASSFTGGTATQYF

abundance: .
j_gene: TRBJ1-3
v_gene: TRBV9
d_gene: .
CDR3nt: TGTGCCAGCAGCCCCCGCCCACGGGTTGACTCTGGAAACACCATATATTTT
CDR3aa: CASSPRPRVDSGNTIYF

abundance: .
j_gene: TRBJ1-1
v_gene: TRBV5-1
d_gene: TRBD1
CDR3nt: TGCGCCAGCAGCTTGGGACAGGGGTCCACTGAAGCTTTCTTT
CDR3aa: CASSLGQGSTEAFF

abundance: .
j_gene: TRBJ1-5
v_gene: TRBV10-3
d_gene: .
CDR3nt: TGTGCCATCAGTGCGGACTTTAGGACGGATAATCAGCCCCAGCATTTT
CDR3aa: CAISADFRTDNQPQHF

abundance: .
j_gene: TRBJ1-5
v_gene: TRBV5-1
d_gene: .
CDR3nt: TGCGCCAGCAGCTTGCGGGGGATTGGGCAGCCCCAGCATTTT
CDR3aa: CASSLRGIGQPQHF

abundance: .
j_gene: TRBJ1-5
v_gene: TRBV13
d_gene: .
CDR3nt: TGTGCCAGCAGCTCCCAGGATCAGCCCCAGCATTTT
CDR3aa: CASSSQDQPQHF

abundance: few
j_gene: TRBJ1-6
v_gene: TRBV9
d_gene: TRBD1
CDR3nt: TGTGCCAGCAGCGGAACGGGACAGCCTAATTCACCCCTCCACTTT
CDR3aa: CASSGTGQPNSPLHF

abundance: .
j_gene: TRBJ2-1
v_gene: TRBV4-1
d_gene: .
CDR3nt: TGCGCCAGCAGCCAAGAGTGGGGGGGCTCGGATGAGCAGTTCTTC
CDR3aa: CASSQEWGGSDEQFF

abundance: .
j_gene: TRBJ2-7
v_gene: TRBV14
d_gene: .
CDR3nt: TGTGCCAGCAGCCAGGAGCTTTTCGAGCAGTACTTC
CDR3aa: CASSQELFEQYF

abundance: .
j_gene: TRBJ1-4
v_gene: TRBV4-1
d_gene: .
CDR3nt: TGCGCCAGCAGCCCCGAAGAGAGAGATAATGAAAAACTGTTTTTT
CDR3aa: CASSPEERDNEKLFF

abundance: once
j_gene: TRBJ2-1
v_gene: TRBV7-2
d_gene: TRBD2
CDR3nt: TGTGCCAGCAGCCATGGACTAGCGGGAGGGCGGGTTGAGCAGTTCTTC
CDR3aa: CASSHGLAGGRVEQFF

abundance: .
j_gene: TRBJ2-7
v_gene: TRBV18
d_gene: TRBD2
CDR3nt: TGTGCCAGCTCGCTACTAGCGGGAGGGGGGTCCTACGAGCAGTACTTC
CDR3aa: CASSLLAGGGSYEQYF

abundance: .
j_gene: TRBJ2-2
v_gene: TRBV5-4
d_gene: .
CDR3nt: TGTGCCAGCAGCACAGGAGTAGCTCCCGGGGAGCTGTTTTTT
CDR3aa: CASSTGVAPGELFF

abundance: .
j_gene: TRBJ2-7
v_gene: TRBV6-5
d_gene: TRBD1
CDR3nt: TGTGCCAGCAGGGGGGACAGGGTTCCCTACGAGCAGTACTTC
CDR3aa: CASRGDRVPYEQYF

abundance: few
j_gene: TRBJ1-4
v_gene: TRBV6-5
d_gene: .
CDR3nt: TGTGCCAGCAGCCGAGACATGGGTACTAATGAAAAACTGTTTTTT
CDR3aa: CASSRDMGTNEKLFF

abundance: .
j_gene: TRBJ1-5
v_gene: TRBV19
d_gene: TRBD1
CDR3nt: TGTGCCAGTAGTAACAACCGGGACAGGGTCTATCAGCCCCAGCATTTT
CDR3aa: CASSNNRDRVYQPQHF

abundance: once
j_gene: TRBJ1-2
v_gene: TRBV7-9
d_gene: TRBD1
CDR3nt: TGTGCCAGCAGACCGACAGGGGGCTATGGCTACACCTTC
CDR3aa: CASRPTGGYGYTF

abundance: once
j_gene: TRBJ1-5
v_gene: TRBV7-8
d_gene: TRBD1
CDR3nt: TGTGCCAGCAGCCCCCAGGGACAGGGGATCCAGCCCCAGCATTTT
CDR3aa: CASSPQGQGIQPQHF

abundance: few
j_gene: TRBJ1-2
v_gene: TRBV19
d_gene: .
CDR3nt: TGTGCCAGTAGTATAGAGAAGACAGGTCACGGCTACACCTTC
CDR3aa: CASSIEKTGHGYTF

abundance: .
j_gene: TRBJ1-2
v_gene: TRBV5-1
d_gene: .
CDR3nt: TGCGCCAGCAGCTTGGCCGGGGATGGCGGCTACACCTTC
CDR3aa: CASSLAGDGGYTF